Listed below are T cell receptor beta chains from one sample, sequenced in a study of identical twins. MiXCR was run by TCRdb on the 5' RACE reads, yielding one entry per CDR3 protein. The table records 750,000 to 950,000 distinct CDR3 sequences, about 12% of them present only once. These same records also appear under a second study, on yellow fever vaccine responses in identical twins.

The sequenced sample consisted of PBMCs. The source of these receptors is a woman aged 18-29 years in good health. The CDR3 runs from the conserved cysteine through the conserved F or W. The D gene is left open where the match is weak. Clone size is shown for a subset of rows, as once, few, many or a class of expanded clone.

d_gene	abundance	v_gene	j_gene	CDR3aa	CDR3nt
TRBD2	NA	TRBV6-2/TRBV6-3	TRBJ2-7	CASSPRTSGRPRGYEQYF	TGTGCCAGCAGCCCCCGGACTAGCGGGAGACCCAGGGGGTACGAGCAGTACTTC
NA	many	TRBV4-1	TRBJ2-7	CASSQDRGSYEQYF	TGCGCCAGCAGCCAAGATAGGGGAAGTTACGAGCAGTACTTC
NA	many	TRBV12-3/TRBV12-4	TRBJ1-1	CASSLKGRNTEAFF	TGTGCCAGCAGTCTTAAGGGCAGGAACACTGAAGCTTTCTTT
NA	few	TRBV27	TRBJ2-3	CASSLWFGGTVSTDTQYF	TGTGCCAGCAGTTTATGGTTTGGGGGGACAGTTAGCACAGATACGCAGTATTTT
NA	many	TRBV28	TRBJ1-5	CASSPPQGSNQPQHF	TGTGCCAGCAGTCCGCCACAGGGTAGCAATCAGCCCCAGCATTTT
NA	many	TRBV7-2	TRBJ2-5	CASSKQETQYF	TGTGCCAGCAGCAAGCAAGAGACCCAGTACTTC
NA	NA	TRBV10-3	TRBJ1-5	CAISEGEQLQPQHF	TGTGCCATCAGTGAAGGTGAACAGTTGCAGCCCCAGCATTTT
NA	few	TRBV10-2	TRBJ2-3	CASSEFRTDTQYF	TGCGCCAGCAGTGAGTTCAGGACAGATACGCAGTATTTT
NA	few	TRBV10-2	TRBJ2-1	CASSGPDTYNEQFF	TGCGCCAGCAGTGGCCCAGACACCTACAATGAGCAGTTCTTC
NA	many	TRBV3-1	TRBJ2-7	CASSQVRGDEQYF	TGTGCCAGCAGCCAAGTCAGGGGTGACGAGCAGTACTTC
NA	many	TRBV5-5	TRBJ1-1	CASSLNMNTEAFF	TGTGCCAGCAGCCTGAACATGAACACTGAAGCTTTCTTT
NA	NA	TRBV12-3/TRBV12-4	TRBJ1-2	CASSSRADYGYTF	TGTGCCAGCAGTTCCAGGGCGGACTATGGCTACACCTTC
NA	NA	TRBV7-9	TRBJ1-2	CASSSDRTANYGYTF	TGTGCCAGCAGCTCTGACAGGACAGCTAACTATGGCTACACCTTC
TRBD2	few	TRBV12-3/TRBV12-4	TRBJ2-1	CASSQWFGGSGNEQFF	TGTGCCAGCAGTCAGTGGTTTGGCGGGAGTGGCAATGAGCAGTTCTTC
NA	NA	TRBV18	TRBJ2-7	CASSPPISYEQYF	TGTGCCAGCTCACCGCCGATCTCCTACGAGCAGTACTTC
NA	NA	TRBV4-2	TRBJ1-5	CASSQDPTEFSNQPQHF	TGTGCCAGCAGCCAAGACCCCACAGAGTTTAGCAATCAGCCCCAGCATTTT
NA	NA	TRBV6-1	TRBJ1-6	CASSKSGDVVSPLHF	TGTGCCAGCAGCAAGTCAGGGGACGTAGTTTCACCCCTCCACTTT
NA	few	TRBV12-3/TRBV12-4	TRBJ1-1	CASSSAALNTEAFF	TGTGCCAGCAGTTCGGCAGCTTTGAACACTGAAGCTTTCTTT
TRBD2	NA	TRBV19	TRBJ2-1	CASSEKGAGSSYNEQFF	TGTGCCAGTAGCGAAAAGGGAGCGGGGAGCTCCTACAATGAGCAGTTCTTC
TRBD1	NA	TRBV12-3/TRBV12-4	TRBJ1-2	CASPTDRGHNGYTF	TGTGCCAGCCCTACTGACAGGGGGCATAATGGCTACACCTTC
TRBD1	NA	TRBV2	TRBJ1-5	CASSSGTGVYSNQPQHF	TGTGCCAGCAGTTCCGGGACAGGGGTGTATAGCAATCAGCCCCAGCATTTT
TRBD1	many	TRBV12-3/TRBV12-4	TRBJ1-5	CASSPRTGDQPQHF	TGTGCCAGCAGTCCGCGCACAGGGGATCAGCCCCAGCATTTT
NA	few	TRBV20-1	TRBJ2-3	CSAQLLRGAPTDTQYF	TGCAGTGCACAACTGCTTCGGGGGGCCCCCACAGATACGCAGTATTTT
NA	NA	TRBV14	TRBJ2-2	CASSQVNYGGELFF	TGTGCCAGCAGCCAAGTAAACTATGGCGGGGAGCTGTTTTTT
NA	NA	TRBV29-1	TRBJ1-2	CSVDQGFTYGYTF	TGCAGCGTTGATCAGGGCTTCACCTATGGCTACACCTTC
TRBD1	NA	TRBV3-1	TRBJ2-5	CASSQDLTGGGETQYF	TGTGCCAGCAGCCAAGATCTGACAGGGGGGGGAGAGACCCAGTACTTC
NA	few	TRBV12-3/TRBV12-4	TRBJ2-3	CASRTRSTDTQYF	TGTGCCAGCCGGACACGAAGCACAGATACGCAGTATTTT
NA	few	TRBV10-3	TRBJ2-3	CAISLAVSTDTQYF	TGTGCCATCAGTTTAGCGGTTAGCACAGATACGCAGTATTTT
NA	many	TRBV27	TRBJ1-1	CASSLVRDTEAFF	TGTGCCAGCAGTTTAGTCAGGGACACTGAAGCTTTCTTT
NA	NA	TRBV10-3	TRBJ2-3	CAISESGEAQYF	TGTGCCATCAGTGAGTCCGGGGAGGCGCAGTATTTT
TRBD2	NA	TRBV5-1	TRBJ2-1	CASSSWAGGPLRNEQFF	TGCGCCAGCAGCAGTTGGGCGGGAGGGCCTCTACGAAATGAGCAGTTCTTC
NA	few	TRBV7-9	TRBJ2-7	CASSLGTGGGGEQYF	TGTGCCAGCAGCTTAGGAACCGGCGGTGGGGGCGAGCAGTACTTC
TRBD1	few	TRBV5-6	TRBJ2-3	CASSLGQGASDTQYF	TGTGCCAGCAGCTTGGGACAGGGGGCGTCAGATACGCAGTATTTT
NA	NA	TRBV3-1	TRBJ1-3	CASTRGTSGNTIYF	TGTGCCAGCACCCGAGGGACATCAGGAAACACCATATATTTT
NA	few	TRBV5-1	TRBJ2-5	CASSPDIRLVSTQYF	TGCGCCAGCAGCCCCGATATACGACTAGTTTCGACCCAGTACTTC
NA	many	TRBV12-3/TRBV12-4	TRBJ1-1	CASSGQYLGHTEAFF	TGTGCCAGCAGTGGACAGTATCTGGGTCACACTGAAGCTTTCTTT
NA	NA	TRBV5-1	TRBJ2-1	CASSLGTQQFF	TGCGCCAGCAGCTTGGGGACACAGCAGTTCTTC
TRBD2	few	TRBV5-1	TRBJ2-7	CASSSGLASYEQYF	TGCGCCAGCAGCTCGGGACTAGCATCCTACGAGCAGTACTTC
NA	few	TRBV27	TRBJ2-7	CASSPTILGEDYEQYF	TGTGCCAGCAGTCCAACAATTTTGGGGGAGGACTACGAGCAGTACTTC
NA	few	TRBV27	TRBJ2-3	CASSFSFGDTQYF	TGTGCCAGCAGTTTTAGTTTCGGAGATACGCAGTATTTT
NA	many	TRBV10-3	TRBJ1-1	CAITLSSFGTANTEAFF	TGTGCCATCACCCTATCGTCCTTTGGGACTGCGAACACTGAAGCTTTCTTT
NA	NA	TRBV5-1	TRBJ2-7	CASSDAGQGYEQYF	TGCGCCAGCAGCGACGCCGGACAAGGCTACGAGCAGTACTTC
NA	few	TRBV29-1	TRBJ2-2	CSARFGDGELFF	TGCAGCGCCCGATTCGGGGACGGGGAGCTGTTTTTT
TRBD2	NA	TRBV12-3/TRBV12-4	TRBJ2-1	CASSFARNASGPWSSYNEQFF	TGTGCCAGCAGTTTTGCAAGGAATGCTAGCGGTCCCTGGAGCTCCTACAATGAGCAGTTCTTC
TRBD1	NA	TRBV11-2	TRBJ2-1	CASSDGQGLVNEQFF	TGTGCCAGCAGCGACGGACAGGGGCTGGTCAATGAGCAGTTCTTC
NA	few	TRBV4-2	TRBJ1-5	CASSQVGTYQPQHF	TGTGCCAGCAGCCAAGTCGGTACCTATCAGCCCCAGCATTTT
TRBD1	many	TRBV12-3/TRBV12-4	TRBJ2-7	CASSPGQGVIYEQYF	TGTGCCAGCAGCCCGGGACAGGGGGTTATCTACGAGCAGTACTTC
TRBD2	many	TRBV10-3	TRBJ2-3	CAMGLAGVDSDTQYF	TGTGCCATGGGACTAGCGGGAGTGGATTCAGATACGCAGTATTTT
NA	NA	TRBV6-1	TRBJ2-5	CASTDPPREETQYF	TGTGCCAGCACCGATCCCCCACGGGAGGAGACCCAGTACTTC
TRBD1	NA	TRBV11-2	TRBJ1-4	CASSFPWTGAELFF	TGTGCCAGCAGCTTCCCTTGGACAGGCGCAGAACTGTTTTTT
NA	few	TRBV20-1	TRBJ2-2	CSADKNTGELFF	TGCAGTGCTGACAAGAACACCGGGGAGCTGTTTTTT
NA	NA	TRBV6-4	TRBJ2-6	CASSPEGDSAGANVLTF	TGTGCCAGCAGCCCAGAGGGGGATTCGGCTGGGGCCAACGTCCTGACTTTC
TRBD1	NA	TRBV18	TRBJ1-2	CASSPSETGFSGGYTF	TGTGCCAGCTCACCCTCCGAGACAGGGTTTTCCGGCGGCTACACCTTC
NA	few	TRBV7-9	TRBJ2-3	CASSLALISTDTQYF	TGTGCCAGCAGCTTAGCTCTGATAAGCACAGATACGCAGTATTTT